The 20 T cell receptor beta chains reported below all come from one sample, sequenced in a study of T-cell memory formation after mild COVID-19. TCRdb itself ran the 5' RACE reads through MiXCR, one entry per CDR3 protein. Among fewer than 350,000 distinct CDR3 sequences listed, around 15% were seen once. The material sequenced was PBMCs or a T cell subset sorted from them (not recorded which). Receptors were obtained from a man aged 18 to 35 who had mild COVID-19 (a few samples of this study predate the infection). Cell type and time point are not known.

This clonotype has more than one count but fewer than ten. This chain links TRBV5-5 with TRBJ2-1; 12 bases agree with TRBD2. CDR1 is SGHKS, CDR2 YYEKEE, per germline (reference sequence). The CDR3 consists of 16 residues. With 5 bases clipped from V and 3 bases from J, the junction kept 6 bases outside the gene matches. CDR3: CASSFTSGGYYNEQFF. The CDR3 nucleotides are TGTGCCAGCAGTTTTACTAGCGGGGGGTACTACAATGAGCAGTTCTTC.

The chain links TRBV12-3 or TRBV12-4 to TRBJ1-4; 7 positions match TRBD1. The CDR3 loop spans 19 amino acids. J gave up 3 bases and V 6 bases, and 19 bases lay outside the gene matches. The CDR3 protein is CASSFTLGAGGVANEKLFF. In DNA form, the CDR3 reads TGTGCCAGCAGCTTCACCCTTGGGGCAGGGGGAGTCGCTAATGAAAAACTGTTTTTT.

This clonotype was recorded a few times. The gene calls are TRBV7-9 and TRBJ2-5; 9 bases are a match to TRBD2. The CDR3 is 14 amino acids. CDR1 and CDR2 from the germline V gene are SEHNR and FQNEAQ (reference sequence). The J segment lost 2 bases and the V segment lost 3 bases, leaving 1 base of the junction unmatched. In nucleotides, the CDR3 is TGTGCCAGCAGCTTTACTAGCGGGCAAGAGACCCAGTACTTC. Encoded protein: CASSFTSGQETQYF.

This clonotype was seen only a few times. The chain combines TRBV3-1 with TRBJ1-2; 7 positions agree with TRBD1. The trim removed 5 bases at V and 5 bases at J, leaving 5 bases unmatched. The CDR3 sequence is 13 residues long. Germline values: CDR1 LGHDT, CDR2 YNNKEL (reference sequence). CDR3 sequence (DNA): TGTGCCAGCAGCACCCAGACAGGGTATGGCTACACCTTC. It encodes CASSTQTGYGYTF.

The sample holds a few counts of this clonotype. The rearrangement links TRBV4-1 to TRBJ2-1; TRBD2 agrees at 9 bases. The CDR3 is made up of 16 amino acids. Germline CDR1 reads MGHRA; CDR2 reads YSYEKL. The V and J ends lost 1 base and 6 bases, in that order; junction bases with no gene match: 7. The CDR3: CASSQVRSGGFNEQFF. The CDR3 DNA is TGCGCCAGCAGCCAAGTGAGAAGCGGGGGGTTCAATGAGCAGTTCTTC.

This chain joins TRBV6-1 and TRBJ2-1; D unclear. V was cut by 2 bases and J by 14 bases, with 13 bases left in between. CDR3 length: 12 amino acids. Germline V gene lookup returns CDR1 MNHNS and CDR2 SASEGT. The CDR3 DNA sequence: TGTGCCAGCAGTGAATACACCCGAGCCAAGTTCTTC. It is translated as CASSEYTRAKFF.

CDR3 protein: CSAVLPATDTQYF. The DNA for the CDR3 is TGCAGTGCAGTCCTCCCTGCCACAGATACGCAGTATTTT. The J gene is TRBJ2-3, the V gene TRBV20-1; D unresolved. This CDR3 is 13 amino acids long. Trimming removed 6 bases from V and 2 bases from J, with 12 bases in between. The V gene's germline CDR1 is DFQATT and CDR2 SNEGSKA (reference sequence).

The gene calls are TRBV7-3 and TRBJ2-1; D unresolved. Germline CDR1 reads SGHTA; CDR2 reads FQGTGA. The V and J ends lost 2 bases and 0 bases respectively, with 8 bases between them. The CDR3 has 15 residues. CDR3 sequence (DNA): TGTGCCAGCAGCTTACAGAGGAGCTCCTACAATGAGCAGTTCTTC. Translated: CASSLQRSSYNEQFF.

The J gene is TRBJ2-7, the V gene TRBV29-1; 7 nucleotides line up with TRBD2. V lost 4 bases, J lost 3 bases, and 6 bases stayed unmatched. This CDR3 is 13 amino acids long. Per germline, CDR1 SQVTM and CDR2 ANQGSEA. CDR3 residues: CSVGIGGGYEQYF. DNA for the CDR3: TGCAGCGTTGGGATTGGCGGGGGCTACGAGCAGTACTTC.

J is TRBJ2-5 and V is TRBV27, with D perhaps given as TRBD1 or TRBD2 (5 bases each). CDR3 size: 14 residues. Trimming shortened V by 7 bases and J by 1 base, and 13 bases separated the two germline ends. CDR1 is MNHEY and CDR2 is SMNVEV in the germline V gene (reference sequence). CDR3 coding DNA: TGTGCCAGCACCCCCCGGGGCCGCCAAGAGACCCAGTACTTC. Translating it yields CASTPRGRQETQYF.

The table lists this clonotype with a few counts. The chain couples TRBV5-6 to TRBJ2-1, with D hard to call. Germline CDR1 and CDR2: SGHDT and YYEEEE. The CDR3 has 13 amino acids. Trimming took 0 bases from V and 6 from J, leaving 7 bases between them. CDR3 DNA sequence: TGTGCCAGCAGCTTGGGGGCCCCCAATGAGCAGTTCTTC. Its protein product is CASSLGAPNEQFF.

This clonotype was seen a few times. The chain employs TRBV7-9 and TRBJ2-3; 11 bases align to TRBD2. Germline lookup yields CDR1 SEHNR and CDR2 FQNEAQ (reference sequence). J lost 2 bases, V lost 5 bases, and 12 bases had no gene match. There are 18 residues in the CDR3. Here the CDR3 reads CASSAPTSGVTPTDTQYF. The CDR3 DNA sequence: TGTGCCAGCAGCGCGCCGACTAGCGGGGTAACCCCCACAGATACGCAGTATTTT.

This clonotype was seen a few times. It is unclear where the CDR3 begins or ends on the DNA, so no DNA is shown, and the CDR3 is as TCRdb lists it. The V call is TRBV3-2, the J call TRBJ2-1; no DNA check was done on the table's D call, TRBD1. TRBV3-2 is a documented pseudogene. The CDR3 spans 17 amino acids, including both terminal residues. The CDR3 protein is CASSNVGQGATYNEQFF.

This clonotype was observed a handful of times. The rearrangement links TRBV4-3 to TRBJ1-2, with D possibly being TRBD1 (5 bases). Germline V gene lookup returns CDR1 LGHNA and CDR2 YSLEER. This CDR3 spans 14 amino acids. V dropped 0 bases and J dropped 2 bases, with 7 bases sitting between them. CDR3 DNA sequence: TGCGCCAGCAGCCAAGATGGACACAACTATGGCTACACCTTC. Translating gives CASSQDGHNYGYTF.

The chain recombines TRBV5-4 with TRBJ2-7; D gene unclear. CDR3 length: 11 amino acids. V gave up 4 bases and J gave up 11 bases, with 13 bases separating them. Per germline, CDR1 SGHNT and CDR2 YYREEE (reference sequence). The CDR3 spells CASSEGVMEYF. CDR3 bases: TGTGCCAGCAGCGAAGGAGTAATGGAGTACTTC.

This clonotype has ten or more counts. The chain couples TRBV11-2 to TRBJ2-2; 9 positions match TRBD1. There are 16 residues in the CDR3. Germline CDR1 SGHAT, CDR2 FQNNGV. V trimming: 3 bases; J trimming: 5 bases; junction bases outside the gene matches: 7. This CDR3 reads CASSLPQGAWTGELFF. The CDR3 region has the DNA TGTGCCAGCAGCTTGCCACAGGGGGCTTGGACCGGGGAGCTGTTTTTT.

This chain joins TRBV14 and TRBJ2-1; TRBD2 matches at 8 bases. V lost 0 bases and J lost 7; bases outside the gene matches: 11. The CDR3 sequence is 17 residues long. CDR1 and CDR2 (germline): SGHDN, FVKESK. For the CDR3, the DNA is TGTGCCAGCAGCCAAGAACTCCCGGGAGGGGATTGGAATGAGCAGTTCTTC. It yields the protein CASSQELPGGDWNEQFF.

This clonotype showed up many times. The V gene is TRBV5-1, the J gene TRBJ2-7; perhaps TRBD1 as D (7 bases). This CDR3 spans 14 amino acids. Trimming stripped 4 bases from V and 3 bases from J, with 14 bases between. Germline V gene sequence: CDR1 SGHRS, CDR2 YFSETQ. The CDR3 spells CASSVGGTVYEQYF. The CDR3 DNA reads TGCGCCAGCAGCGTAGGAGGGACAGTCTACGAGCAGTACTTC. The complete variable domain, with remaining parts taken from reference TRBV5-1 and TRBJ2-7, reads KAGVTQTPRYLIKTRGQQVTLSCSPISGHRSVSWYQQTPGQGLQFLFEYFSETQRNKGNFPGRFSGRQFSNSRSEMNVSTLELGDSALYLCASSVGGTVYEQYFGPGTRLTVT.

This clonotype showed up just a few times. V and J are TRBV5-1 and TRBJ2-1; D unresolved. The CDR3 has 12 residues. Trimming stripped 5 bases from V and 5 bases from J, with 8 bases between. The V gene's germline CDR1 is SGHRS and CDR2 YFSETQ. As DNA, the CDR3 is TGCGCCAGCAGTTCAAAAGACAATGAGCAGTTCTTC. Its translation is CASSSKDNEQFF.

The table lists this clonotype with a few counts. This chain connects TRBV7-2 to TRBJ2-3; D remains ambiguous. The V end lost 3 bases, the J end lost 6 bases, and 13 bases lay between the germline ends. Germline CDR1 SGHTA, CDR2 FQGNSA. CDR3 length equals 14 residues. The CDR3 is CASSLGYVADTQYF. Written as DNA, the CDR3 is TGTGCCAGCAGCTTGGGGTACGTCGCGGATACGCAGTATTTT.